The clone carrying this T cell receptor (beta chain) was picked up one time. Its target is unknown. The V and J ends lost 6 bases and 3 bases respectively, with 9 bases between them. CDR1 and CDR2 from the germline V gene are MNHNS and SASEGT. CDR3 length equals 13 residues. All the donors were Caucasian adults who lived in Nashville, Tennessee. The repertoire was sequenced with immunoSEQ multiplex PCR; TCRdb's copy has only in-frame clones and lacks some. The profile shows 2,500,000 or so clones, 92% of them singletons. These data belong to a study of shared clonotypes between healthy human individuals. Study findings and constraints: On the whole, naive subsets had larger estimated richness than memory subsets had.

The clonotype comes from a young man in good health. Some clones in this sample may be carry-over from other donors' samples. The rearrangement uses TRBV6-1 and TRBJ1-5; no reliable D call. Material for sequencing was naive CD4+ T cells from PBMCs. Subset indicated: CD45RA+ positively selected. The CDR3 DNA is TGTGCCAGCAGCGACGGGCACAATCAGCCCCAGCATTTT. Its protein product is CASSDGHNQPQHF.